This T cell receptor (beta chain) was recorded in a study of blood T cells in healthy people across ages. Study-level points and caveats: Naive and antigen-experienced cells could not be conclusively compared, given unsorted PBMCs.

It was with a sample-barcoded 5' primer and a J-beta primer mix that a second PCR of roughly 7 to 12 cycles was run. MiXCR, applied by TCRdb to the 5' RACE reads, yields one record per CDR3 protein. The table has 550,000 to 650,000 distinct CDR3 sequences, around 27% seen once; the top ten hold approximately 3.6%. Details on this clonotype: Its antigen is still unknown.

The V gene's germline CDR1 is SGDLS and CDR2 YYNGEE. The CDR3 has 13 residues. This sample was shared with a second study, whose subject was T cells of mothers and their children. Turning to that study: Donation was provided by three healthy Caucasian mothers along with their six children. Related mother-child pairs shared slightly more overlap than unrelated pairs, but the difference was non-significant.

The genes are TRBV9 and TRBJ2-5; D may be TRBD1 or TRBD2 (5 bases each). Near its end, the DNA agrees better with TRBJ2-7, so the J call may be wrong. The TCR sequence derives from a boy younger than 10 in good health. The specimen was blood. CDR3 in DNA: TGTGCCAGCAGCCCTCGGGACGTAGGCGAGCAGTACTTC. Translating gives CASSPRDVGEQYF.